This passage covers 15 T cell receptor beta chains from one sample sequenced in a study of cytomegalovirus exposure and HLA in healthy donors. This PCR relied on a set of 60 Vbeta primers and 13 Jbeta primers. The assay was immunoSEQ multiplex PCR, and TCRdb's table has in-frame clones only and misses some. The table records 120,000 or so clones, around three quarters of them present only once. Source material: PBMCs. These receptors came from a man younger than 45 in good health and CMV-seropositive.

The gene calls are TRBV4-1 and TRBJ1-6, with 8 bases fitting TRBD1. The CDR3 runs to 16 residues. V shed 4 bases, J shed 4 bases, and the junction held 6 bases outside the gene matches. The germline V gene encodes CDR1 MGHRA and CDR2 YSYEKL. CDR3 loop: CASSPDTGGYNSPLHF. The CDR3 nucleotides are TGCGCCAGCAGCCCAGACACAGGGGGGTATAATTCACCCCTCCACTTT.

The chain has TRBV5-8 and TRBJ2-5; 8 bases are shared with TRBD2. With 0 bases clipped from V and 5 bases from J, the junction kept 9 bases outside the gene matches. This CDR3 is built from 16 residues. CDR1 and CDR2 from the germline V gene are SGHTS and YDEGEE. The CDR3 is CASSLDPGLGLETQYF. The CDR3 region has the DNA TGTGCCAGCAGCTTGGACCCGGGACTAGGGTTGGAGACCCAGTACTTC.

This sequence joins TRBV18 and TRBJ2-3; D not resolved. Trimming stripped 2 bases from V and 0 bases from J, with 6 bases between. Germline CDR1 KGHSH, CDR2 LQKENI. There are 14 residues in the CDR3. The CDR3 nucleotides are TGTGCCAGCTCACCAGAGATGAGCACAGATACGCAGTATTTT. Protein: CASSPEMSTDTQYF.

The chain couples TRBV30 to TRBJ2-6, with a weak D call TRBD2 (6 bases). Trimming cost V 0 bases and J 4 bases, with 7 bases left between them. Germline values: CDR1 GTSNPN, CDR2 SVGIG (reference sequence). The CDR3 extends over 14 amino acids. The CDR3 DNA follows: TGTGCCTGGAGTGTACGGGGGGGGGCCAACGTCCTGACTTTC. Its translation: CAWSVRGGANVLTF.

The CDR3 DNA reads TGTGCCAGCAGCTTCAGCGGGAGTATGTACGAGCAGTACTTC. It encodes CASSFSGSMYEQYF. The chain employs TRBV5-6 and TRBJ2-7, with 8 positions matching TRBD2. V trimming: 2 bases; J trimming: 4 bases; junction bases outside the gene matches: 5. Germline CDR1 is SGHDT and CDR2 is YYEEEE. The CDR3 spans 14 residues.

This clone was recorded once. The chain links TRBV7-2 to TRBJ2-7, with D perhaps TRBD1 (6 bases). There are 13 residues in the CDR3. Germline loops: CDR1 SGHTA, CDR2 FQGNSA. V gave up 5 bases and J gave up 6 bases, with 14 bases separating them. The CDR3 DNA follows: TGTGCCAGCAGCCGGGACACTTTTGGCGAGCAGTACTTC. It specifies CASSRDTFGEQYF. The full variable domain, completed using reference TRBV7-2 and TRBJ2-7, is GAGVSQSPSNKVTEKGKDVELRCDPISGHTALYWYRQSLGQGLEFLIYFQGNSAPDKSGLPSDRFSAERTGGSVSTLTIQRTQQEDSAVYLCASSRDTFGEQYFGPGTRLTVT.

V and J are TRBV18 and TRBJ2-4, with 7 bases aligning to TRBD2. Trimming cost V 3 bases and J 8 bases; bases outside gene matches: 4. CDR3 length equals 13 residues. Germline V CDR1 and CDR2: KGHSH, LQKENI. The CDR3 here is CASSPRGRDIQYF. Here the CDR3 DNA reads TGTGCCAGCTCACCTCGGGGGAGGGACATTCAGTACTTC. Looking up the rest from reference TRBV18 and TRBJ2-4 gives the full variable domain: NAGVMQNPRHLVRRRGQEARLRCSPMKGHSHVYWYRQLPEEGLKFMVYLQKENIIDESGMPKERFSAEFPKEGPSILRIQQVVRGDSAAYFCASSPRGRDIQYFGAGTRLSVL.

The CDR3 is CASSLRDKRNYGYTF. As DNA, the CDR3 is TGTGCCAGCAGCTTACGGGACAAACGGAACTATGGCTACACCTTC. The chain uses TRBV11-2 and TRBJ1-2; possible D gene TRBD1, 6 bases. This CDR3 spans 15 amino acids. The V end was cut by 2 bases, the J end by 2 bases, with 12 bases between. Germline-derived CDR1 and CDR2 are SGHAT and FQNNGV.

The CDR3 DNA reads TGTGCCAGTCAACAGGGTTCCATAACAGATACGCAGTATTTT. This encodes CASQQGSITDTQYF. The chain recombines TRBV13 with TRBJ2-3, with D possibly TRBD1 on 6 matching bases. The length of the CDR3 is 14 residues. V shed 9 bases and J shed 3 bases, with 16 bases lying between them. Germline V gene lookup returns CDR1 PRHDT and CDR2 FYEKMQ (reference sequence).

The chain joins TRBV2 to TRBJ1-1; 8 bases align to TRBD1. The V segment lost 4 bases and the J segment 6 bases; nucleotides outside the gene matches: 13. Germline assignment: CDR1 SNHLY and CDR2 FYNNEI. The CDR3 runs 16 residues. Written as DNA, the CDR3 is TGTGCCAGCAGTGTCGGGACAGGAGAGTGGAGGCCTGAAGCTTTCTTT. Translation gives CASSVGTGEWRPEAFF.

The chain recombines TRBV30 with TRBJ1-4, with 9 bases that match TRBD1. Germline CDR1 GTSNPN, CDR2 SVGIG (reference sequence). The V segment lost 0 bases and the J segment 7 bases; nucleotides outside the gene matches: 3. This CDR3 region has 14 residues. The CDR3 sequence is CAWSVTGGPEKLFF. The CDR3 coding sequence is TGTGCCTGGAGTGTGACAGGGGGACCTGAAAAACTGTTTTTT.

The CDR3 nucleotides are TGTGCCAGCAGTGAACTGGGAGCAGGAAAACTGTTTTTT. Translation gives CASSELGAGKLFF. The chain couples TRBV6-1 to TRBJ1-4; D unresolved. This CDR3 spans 13 amino acids. V shed 2 bases and J shed 10 bases, with 11 bases lying between them. In germline, CDR1 is MNHNS, CDR2 SASEGT.

This rearrangement joins TRBV6-1 to TRBJ2-5; TRBD1 might be the D (7 bases). CDR1 and CDR2 (germline): MNHNS, SASEGT. The CDR3 totals 15 residues. V was trimmed by 3 bases and J by 5 bases, leaving 16 bases between them. The CDR3 DNA reads TGTGCCAGCAGTGAGTTAACAGGGGAGGACGAGACCCAGTACTTC. Translated: CASSELTGEDETQYF.

J is TRBJ1-1 and V is TRBV13; no definite D call. Between the trimmed V and J ends, which lost 4 bases and 0 bases, there was a span of 9 bases. The germline CDR1 and CDR2 sequences are PRHDT and FYEKMQ (reference sequence). This CDR3 is built from 14 residues. As DNA, the CDR3 is TGTGCCAGCAGCTCGCTACTCCTGAACACTGAAGCTTTCTTT. Its protein product is CASSSLLLNTEAFF.

The rearrangement uses TRBV14 and TRBJ2-7, with D perhaps matching TRBD2 (5 bases). There are 15 residues in the CDR3. The V gene lost 0 bases and the J gene lost 3 bases, with 12 bases spanning the gap. Germline V gene sequence: CDR1 SGHDN, CDR2 FVKESK. In nucleotides, the CDR3 is TGTGCCAGCAGCCAAGAGGGGAGCGGAAACTACGAGCAGTACTTC. It encodes CASSQEGSGNYEQYF. The full variable domain, completed using reference TRBV14 and TRBJ2-7, is EAGVTQFPSHSVIEKGQTVTLRCDPISGHDNLYWYRRVMGKEIKFLLHFVKESKQDESGMPNNRFLAERTGGTYSTLKVQPAELEDSGVYFCASSQEGSGNYEQYFGPGTRLTVT.